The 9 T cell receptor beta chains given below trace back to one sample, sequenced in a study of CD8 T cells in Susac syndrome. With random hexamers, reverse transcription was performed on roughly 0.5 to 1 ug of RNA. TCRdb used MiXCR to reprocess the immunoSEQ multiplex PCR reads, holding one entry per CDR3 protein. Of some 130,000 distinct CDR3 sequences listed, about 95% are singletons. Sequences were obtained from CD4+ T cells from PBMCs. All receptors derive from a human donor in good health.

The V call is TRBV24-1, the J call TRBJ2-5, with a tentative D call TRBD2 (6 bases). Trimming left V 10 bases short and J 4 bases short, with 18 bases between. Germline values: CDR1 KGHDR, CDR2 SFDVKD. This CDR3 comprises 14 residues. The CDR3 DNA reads TGTGCCACAGGAGCCGGGGGTTTCGGAGAGACCCAGTACTTC. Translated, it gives CATGAGGFGETQYF.

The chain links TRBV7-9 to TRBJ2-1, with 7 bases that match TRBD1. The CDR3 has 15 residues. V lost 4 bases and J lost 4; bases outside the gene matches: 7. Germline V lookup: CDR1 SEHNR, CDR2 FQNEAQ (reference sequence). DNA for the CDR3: TGTGCCAGCAGCTCGGACAGGTCTTCGTACAATGAGCAGTTCTTC. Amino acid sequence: CASSSDRSSYNEQFF.

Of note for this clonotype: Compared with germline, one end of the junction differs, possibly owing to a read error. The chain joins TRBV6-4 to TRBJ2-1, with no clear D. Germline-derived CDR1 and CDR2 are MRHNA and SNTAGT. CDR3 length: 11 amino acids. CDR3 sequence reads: CASSYYDEQFF. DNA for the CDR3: TGTGCCAGCAGCTACTACGATGAGCAGTTCTTC.

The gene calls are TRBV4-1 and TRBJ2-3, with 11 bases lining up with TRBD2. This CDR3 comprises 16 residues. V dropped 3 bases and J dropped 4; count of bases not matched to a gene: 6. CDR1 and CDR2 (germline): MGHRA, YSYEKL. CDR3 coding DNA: TGCGCCAGCAGCCATCTGACTAGCGGGAATGCAGATACGCAGTATTTT. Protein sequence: CASSHLTSGNADTQYF.

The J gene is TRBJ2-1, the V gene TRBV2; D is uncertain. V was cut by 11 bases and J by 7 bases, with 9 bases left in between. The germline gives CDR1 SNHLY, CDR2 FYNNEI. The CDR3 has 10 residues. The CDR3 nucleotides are TGTGCCGGCGGTCCTAATGAGCAGTTCTTC. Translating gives CAGGPNEQFF.

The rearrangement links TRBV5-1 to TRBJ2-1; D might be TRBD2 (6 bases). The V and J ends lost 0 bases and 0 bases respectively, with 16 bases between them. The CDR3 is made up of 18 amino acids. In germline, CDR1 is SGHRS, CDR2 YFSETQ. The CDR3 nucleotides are TGCGCCAGCAGCTTGGCCGAAAGCGGGTTGAGCTCCTACAATGAGCAGTTCTTC. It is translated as CASSLAESGLSSYNEQFF.

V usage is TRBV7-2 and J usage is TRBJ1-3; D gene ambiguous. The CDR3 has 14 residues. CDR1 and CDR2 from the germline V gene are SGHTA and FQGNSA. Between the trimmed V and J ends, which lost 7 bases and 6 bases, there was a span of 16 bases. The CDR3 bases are TGTGCCAGCACCCAAGGTGGGCGTGAAAACACCATATATTTT. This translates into CASTQGGRENTIYF.

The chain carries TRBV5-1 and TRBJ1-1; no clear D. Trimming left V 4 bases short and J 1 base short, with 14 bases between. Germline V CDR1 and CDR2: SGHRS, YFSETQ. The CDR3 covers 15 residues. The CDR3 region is CASSRRTGGNTEAFF. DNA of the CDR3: TGCGCCAGCAGCAGAAGGACGGGCGGGAACACTGAAGCTTTCTTT.

In nucleotides, the CDR3 is TGTGCCAGCAGAAGGGGACTAGCGGATTACGAGCAGTACTTC. Protein: CASRRGLADYEQYF. The V call is TRBV12-3 or TRBV12-4, the J call TRBJ2-7; 11 bases agree with TRBD2. The CDR3 covers 14 residues. The ends lost 6 bases at V and 4 bases at J; junction bases unmatched: 5.